The 6 T cell receptor beta chains listed next were all sequenced from one sample in a study of beta chain features in type 1 diabetes. Reverse transcribing all isolated RNA meant expressed TCRB transcripts were sequenced. Assay: immunoSEQ multiplex PCR; the TCRdb copy retains only in-frame clones and omits some. The sample shows roughly 450,000 clones, 10% to 12% of them seen only once. The sequencing input was naive CD4+ T cells from blood. The source of these receptors is a woman aged 18-30 years in good health.

In its sample, this clone was seen a few times. The chain recombines TRBV7-9 with TRBJ1-6; 10 positions match TRBD1. Per the germline V gene, CDR1 is SEHNR and CDR2 is FQNEAQ (reference sequence). V lost 7 bases, J lost 5 bases, and 2 bases stayed unmatched. The CDR3 totals 14 residues. The CDR3 spells CASTDRGHNSPLHF. The CDR3 nucleotides are TGTGCCAGCACCGACAGGGGGCATAATTCACCCCTCCACTTT.

This clone was counted between two and nine times. V is TRBV10-3 and J is TRBJ1-5; maybe TRBD1 (6 bases). Germline V gene sequence: CDR1 ENHRY, CDR2 SYGVKD. The ends were cut back, 2 bases at V and 2 bases at J, with 13 bases in the middle. The CDR3 spans 16 residues. In DNA form, the CDR3 reads TGTGCCATCAGTGAGACTGGGGGGCTGGGCAATCAGCCCCAGCATTTT. It codes for CAISETGGLGNQPQHF.

This clone was detected a few times. The chain employs TRBV28 and TRBJ2-5; TRBD2 might be the D (5 bases). Trimming shortened V by 6 bases and J by 2 bases, and 13 bases separated the two germline ends. CDR3 length equals 14 residues. Germline V gene data show CDR1 as MDHEN and CDR2 as SYDVKM. CDR3 sequence (DNA): TGTGCCAGCAGATTCCCTAGCCCGCAAGAGACCCAGTACTTC. Its protein product is CASRFPSPQETQYF.

This clone has a handful of counts. V gene TRBV2 combines with J gene TRBJ1-2, with D unresolved. The V gene lost 5 bases and the J gene lost 2 bases, with 6 bases spanning the gap. Germline CDR1 and CDR2: SNHLY and FYNNEI. The CDR3 is 12 amino acids. CDR3 sequence: CASSLENYGYTF. As DNA, the CDR3 is TGTGCCAGCAGTCTGGAGAACTATGGCTACACCTTC.

The chain uses TRBV7-3 and TRBJ2-3; D gene unclear. Germline CDR1 SGHTA, CDR2 FQGTGA. V gave up 5 bases and J gave up 1 base, with 7 bases separating them. This CDR3 has 13 residues. The CDR3 DNA reads TGTGCCAGCAGCCTCAGTCGCACAGATACGCAGTATTTT. Translation: CASSLSRTDTQYF. The full variable domain, in which reference TRBV7-3 and TRBJ2-3 provide the parts outside the CDR3, is GAGVSQTPSNKVTEKGKYVELRCDPISGHTALYWYRQSLGQGPEFLIYFQGTGAADDSGLPNDRFFAVRPEGSVSTLKIQRTERGDSAVYLCASSLSRTDTQYFGPGTRLTVL.

Only a few counts were recorded for this clone. The chain is built from TRBV9 and TRBJ1-6; no clear D. CDR1 SGDLS and CDR2 YYNGEE come from the germline V gene. The CDR3 is 12 residues long. The ends were cut back, 3 bases at V and 6 bases at J, with 4 bases in the middle. The DNA for the CDR3 is TGTGCCAGCAGCGGACTTAATTCACCCCTCCACTTT. Translation gives CASSGLNSPLHF.